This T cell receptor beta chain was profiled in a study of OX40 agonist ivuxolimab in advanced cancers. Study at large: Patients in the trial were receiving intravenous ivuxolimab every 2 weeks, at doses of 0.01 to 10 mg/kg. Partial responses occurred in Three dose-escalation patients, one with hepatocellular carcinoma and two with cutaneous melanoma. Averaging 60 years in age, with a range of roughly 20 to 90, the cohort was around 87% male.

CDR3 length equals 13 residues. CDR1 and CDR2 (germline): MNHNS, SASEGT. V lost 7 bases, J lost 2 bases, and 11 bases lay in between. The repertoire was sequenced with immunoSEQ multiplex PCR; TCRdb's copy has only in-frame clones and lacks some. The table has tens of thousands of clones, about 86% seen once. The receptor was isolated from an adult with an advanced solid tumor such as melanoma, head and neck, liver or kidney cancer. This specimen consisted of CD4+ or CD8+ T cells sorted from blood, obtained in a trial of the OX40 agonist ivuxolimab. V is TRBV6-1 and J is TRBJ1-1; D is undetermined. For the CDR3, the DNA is TGTGCCAGCAAGCAAGGCAGTAACACTGAAGCTTTCTTT. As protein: CASKQGSNTEAFF.